Below, one TCR beta chain is given with its context. This sample stems from a study of blood T cell repertoires in COVID-19. V gave up 4 bases and J gave up 7 bases, with 13 bases separating them. This CDR3 contains 13 residues. The germline gives CDR1 MRHNA, CDR2 SNTAGT. Original processing notes: Reference gene primer amplification in the assay estimated nucleated cell counts. Some clones are missing from TCRdb's copy, which holds only in-frame ones; the method was immunoSEQ multiplex PCR. V, J and clone size are taken as reported in that table, and D and trimming were inferred from the DNA itself. Of 400,000 to 500,000 clones listed, approximately 87% were seen once; the top ten hold 1.8%. Those enrolled, adults aged about 18 to 89 years, came from 24 US areas. Before being deemed recovered, Cohort 3 donors had two negative PCRs, clearance, or symptom resolution.

The receptor was isolated from a woman between 35 and 50 years old who had recovered from COVID-19. The genes are TRBV6-4 and TRBJ2-5; TRBD2 is a possible D gene (5 bases). Sequencing was done on a sample of PBMCs or T cells enriched from blood (not recorded which). The CDR3 reads CASSADGITTQYF. The CDR3 DNA reads as TGTGCCAGCAGTGCGGACGGGATAACGACCCAGTACTTC.